The T cell receptor beta chain under discussion was sequenced for a study of glioma-infiltrating T cells after dendritic cell vaccination. Overall study context: Dendritic cell vaccination trial patients had either newly diagnosed or recurrent glioblastoma. Dendritic cells derived from monocytes and pulsed with autologous tumor lysate formed the vaccine.

Time point specified: after dendritic cell vaccination, including at tumor progression/relapse. Only patients with spare fresh-frozen tumor and over two years of follow-up were included. All glioblastoma patients lacked an isocitrate dehydrogenase mutation. Assay: immunoSEQ multiplex PCR; the TCRdb copy retains only in-frame clones and omits some. The top ten hold over 4.5% of the sample, which has fewer than 65,000 clones, approximately 90% seen once. Sequencing was performed on blood, taken after dendritic cell vaccination. The sequence was collected from a human donor with glioblastoma.

The CDR3 nucleotides read TGCGCCAGCAGCTTGGGGGGACTAGCGGGGTTTCGGGATGAGCAGTACTTC. It is translated as CASSLGGLAGFRDEQYF. The chain employs TRBV5-1 and TRBJ2-7; 13 bases are a match to TRBD2. The CDR3 is 17 amino acids. V lost 0 bases, J lost 7 bases, and 10 bases stayed unmatched. The V gene's germline CDR1 is SGHRS and CDR2 YFSETQ.